The rows below give T cell receptor beta chains drawn from one sample of a study of blood T cell repertoires in COVID-19. TCRdb's table, derived via immunoSEQ multiplex PCR, lists solely in-frame clones and lacks some. There are about 51,000 clones in the sample; approximately 90% occur only once, and approximately 3% lies in the top ten. Sequencing used peripheral blood. The receptor set was obtained from a man aged 50-60 years with acute or convalescent COVID-19. The CDR3 runs from the conserved cysteine through the conserved F or W. The D gene is left open where the match is weak. Size tells how often a clone was seen (once, few, many) or the class of an expanded clone, and some rows leave it out.

v_call	d_call	clone_size	j_call	cdr3_nt	cdr3_aa
TRBV20-1	TRBD1	.	TRBJ1-5	TGCAGTGCTAGTACAGGGGGTGGATTAAATCAGCCCCAGCATTTT	CSASTGGGLNQPQHF
TRBV21-1	.	.	TRBJ2-7	TGTGCCAGCAGACTTTACTTCTACGAGCAGTACTTC	CASRLYFYEQYF
TRBV27	TRBD1	.	TRBJ1-2	TGTGCCAGCAGCCGGGACAGCCCTTATGGCTACACCTTC	CASSRDSPYGYTF
TRBV6-5	TRBD1	.	TRBJ1-2	TGTGCCAGCAGTTACACGGGACAGGGGAGCGGCTACACCTTC	CASSYTGQGSGYTF
TRBV24-1	TRBD1	.	TRBJ2-1	TGTGCCACCAGTAGACAGGGTATCGGTAATGAGCAGTTCTTC	CATSRQGIGNEQFF
TRBV7-9	.	.	TRBJ1-2	TGTGCCAGCAGCCGTACCAGGAACGCTAACTATGGCTACACCTTC	CASSRTRNANYGYTF
TRBV9	.	few	TRBJ1-3	TGTGCCAGCACTAGGACAGATTCCTCTGGAAACACCATATATTTT	CASTRTDSSGNTIYF
TRBV6-6	TRBD2	.	TRBJ2-7	TGTGCCAGCAGGCAGACTAGCGCCGCCTACGAGCAGTACTTC	CASRQTSAAYEQYF
TRBV5-5	.	.	TRBJ2-1	TGTGCCAGCAGCTTGTTTGGGGGCGCAGGAAATGAGCAGTTCTTC	CASSLFGGAGNEQFF
TRBV6-6	.	few	TRBJ1-1	TGTGCCAGCAGTTACGCCGAGGGGAACACTGAAGCTTTCTTT	CASSYAEGNTEAFF
TRBV5-1	TRBD1	once	TRBJ2-7	TGCGCCAGCAGCCCCCGCCAGGGGGCAGTGGGGGAGCAGTACTTC	CASSPRQGAVGEQYF
TRBV27	.	.	TRBJ1-2	TGTGCCAGCAGTTTTGCTGGTGCGGGGGATGGCTACACCTTC	CASSFAGAGDGYTF
TRBV28	TRBD1	.	TRBJ1-5	TGTGCCAGCAGTTTTGGGGGACAGCTCAATCAGCCCCAGCATTTT	CASSFGGQLNQPQHF
TRBV5-1	.	.	TRBJ2-7	TGCGCCAGCAGCTTGGCACCGGAGCCCTACGAGCAGTACTTC	CASSLAPEPYEQYF
TRBV10-2	TRBD2	.	TRBJ2-7	TGCGCCAGCCTACAGGGCCCCGGGGGGGCCTACGAGCAGTACTTC	CASLQGPGGAYEQYF
TRBV3-1/TRBV3-2	.	.	TRBJ1-1	TGTGCCAGCAGCCAAACAGATTTGAACACTGAAGCTTTCTTT	CASSQTDLNTEAFF
TRBV27	.	.	TRBJ2-7	TGTGCCAGAAGCCCACGGACAGAGTATTCCTACGAGCAGTACTTC	CARSPRTEYSYEQYF
TRBV6-5	TRBD1	.	TRBJ1-3	TGTGCCAGGGTGGGACAGGGGTTGGCTGGAAACACCATATATTTT	CARVGQGLAGNTIYF
TRBV5-1	.	.	TRBJ1-6	TGCGCCAGCAGCTTGGAACAGGCGACGTACTCCTATAATTCACCCCTCCACTTT	CASSLEQATYSYNSPLHF
TRBV2	.	few	TRBJ1-6	TGTGCCAGCAACCCTGACTTCGGAGGACATTCACCCCTCCACTTT	CASNPDFGGHSPLHF
TRBV7-2	TRBD1	.	TRBJ2-2	TGTGCCAGCAGCAGGACAGGGGTGAACGGGGAGCTGTTTTTT	CASSRTGVNGELFF
TRBV5-1	.	.	TRBJ2-3	TGCGCCAGCAGCTTGTCGGCGGCGGATACGCAGTATTTT	CASSLSAADTQYF
TRBV4-1	.	.	TRBJ1-2	TGCGCCAGCACGCAGGGGCCGCTCTGGGGCTACACCTTC	CASTQGPLWGYTF
TRBV4-1	TRBD2	.	TRBJ2-2	TGCGCCAGCAGCCAGGCTACCATAGCGGGGGGGGACCACGGGGAGCTGTTTTTT	CASSQATIAGGDHGELFF
TRBV27	.	.	TRBJ2-5	TGTGCCAGCAGTTCTGGCAGAAAAGAGACCCAGTACTTC	CASSSGRKETQYF
TRBV7-9	.	.	TRBJ1-6	TGTGCCAGCAGCCCATGGATAGGGGATCAGTCACCCCTCCACTTT	CASSPWIGDQSPLHF
TRBV5-1	.	.	TRBJ2-2	TGCGCCAGCAGCTTGGGACTAAGGGACACCGGGGAGCTGTTTTTT	CASSLGLRDTGELFF
TRBV3-1/TRBV3-2	.	.	TRBJ1-3	TGTGCCAGCAGCTCGACAGGAACGCACTCTGGAAACACCATATATTTT	CASSSTGTHSGNTIYF
TRBV18	.	once	TRBJ1-1	TGTGCCAGCTCACCAAGGCAGCGGAACACTGAAGCTTTCTTT	CASSPRQRNTEAFF
TRBV27	.	.	TRBJ1-6	TGTGCCAGCAGTTTGCGGTCATTTAATTCACCCCTCCACTTT	CASSLRSFNSPLHF
TRBV5-1	TRBD1	.	TRBJ1-1	TGCGCCAGCAGCGTCGGACAGGGGGAGACTGAAGCTTTCTTT	CASSVGQGETEAFF
TRBV28	.	.	TRBJ2-6	TGTGCCAGCACCGCAGCCGGGGGAAGGAATGGGGCCAACGTCCTGACTTTC	CASTAAGGRNGANVLTF
TRBV5-4	TRBD2	.	TRBJ2-4	TGTGCCAGCAGCCAAAAACGGGAGGGGTTGACCAAAAACATTCAGTACTTC	CASSQKREGLTKNIQYF
TRBV5-6	.	.	TRBJ1-2	TGTGCCAGCAGCACCGGGGTAAGCTATGGCTACACCTTC	CASSTGVSYGYTF
TRBV30	.	.	TRBJ1-1	TGTGCCTGGAGTTCAGGGACTCGACCCGAGAACACTGAAGCTTTCTTT	CAWSSGTRPENTEAFF
TRBV5-1	.	.	TRBJ2-1	TGCGCCAGCAGCTTGTCCAGGGCTCTCATTTCGGGCTACAATGAGCAGTTCTTC	CASSLSRALISGYNEQFF
TRBV5-1	.	.	TRBJ1-4	TGCGCCAGCAGCGAGACAGCAACTAATGAAAAACTGTTTTTT	CASSETATNEKLFF
TRBV5-1	.	.	TRBJ2-1	TGCGCCAGCAGAGTTACAGGGAGCTCCTACAATGAGCAGTTCTTC	CASRVTGSSYNEQFF
TRBV5-4	.	once	TRBJ2-3	TGTGCCAGCAGCTTGCCAGGGAAAGCAGATACGCAGTATTTT	CASSLPGKADTQYF
TRBV5-4	.	.	TRBJ2-1	TGTGCCAGCAGCTTGATCGGGGGAGACTACAATGAGCAGTTCTTC	CASSLIGGDYNEQFF
TRBV5-6	TRBD1	.	TRBJ1-1	TGTGCCAGCAGCGCCCCCGGGACAGGGGTTCATAAAGCTTTCTTT	CASSAPGTGVHKAFF
TRBV5-1	TRBD2	.	TRBJ2-7	TGCGCCAGCAGCTTGGCTGCGGGGGGGCCGGACGAGCAGTACTTC	CASSLAAGGPDEQYF
TRBV12-5	TRBD2	.	TRBJ2-1	TGTGCTAGTGGGGTAGCGGGGCTCAATGAGCAGTTCTTC	CASGVAGLNEQFF
TRBV5-4	.	.	TRBJ2-3	TGTGCCAGCAGTGTCGGAGATACGCAGTATTTT	CASSVGDTQYF
TRBV7-2	.	.	TRBJ2-2	TGTGCCAGCTTTCCGCACGGTGGTCCGGCCGGGGAGCTGTTTTTT	CASFPHGGPAGELFF
TRBV10-3	TRBD2	.	TRBJ2-3	TGTGCCATCAGTGAAGTAGCGGGGGCATCCACAGATACGCAGTATTTT	CAISEVAGASTDTQYF
TRBV5-3	.	.	TRBJ2-1	TGTGCCAGAAGCTCACATAGCGGCCCGGTGAGGGAGCAGTTCTTC	CARSSHSGPVREQFF
TRBV3-1/TRBV3-2	.	.	TRBJ1-1	TGTGCCAGCAGCCGAACCGGGGGAAGGGGTGAAGCTTTCTTT	CASSRTGGRGEAFF
TRBV3-1/TRBV3-2	.	.	TRBJ2-5	TGTGCCAGCAGCCCGCCTGAGTCAAAGGAGACCCAGTACTTC	CASSPPESKETQYF
TRBV12-3/TRBV12-4	.	.	TRBJ2-7	TGTGCCAGCAGTTCTGACAAGTACGAGCAGTACTTC	CASSSDKYEQYF
TRBV5-1	.	.	TRBJ2-4	TGCGCCAGCAGCCCATCGACAGGTCTAGCCAAAAACATTCAGTACTTC	CASSPSTGLAKNIQYF
TRBV6-1	.	.	TRBJ2-1	TGTGCCAGCAGTGAATATGGCCAGGACAATGAGCAGTTCTTC	CASSEYGQDNEQFF
TRBV30	.	.	TRBJ2-3	TGTGCCTGGAGTGTAGGAGAGTATACGCAGTATTTT	CAWSVGEYTQYF
TRBV9	.	.	TRBJ1-2	TGTGCCAGCAGCCTTACAGGGAGCGGTGGCTACACCTTC	CASSLTGSGGYTF
TRBV7-9	TRBD1	.	TRBJ2-7	TGTGCCAGCAGCTTAGGACAGGGGCTTGGCTACGAGCAGTACTTC	CASSLGQGLGYEQYF
TRBV19	TRBD1	once	TRBJ1-1	TGTGCCAGTAGCAGGGACAGGAGGAACACTGAAGCTTTCTTT	CASSRDRRNTEAFF
TRBV4-1	.	.	TRBJ2-7	TGCGCCAGCAGCCCGTACGGTTTTGGAGCCTACGAGCAGTACTTC	CASSPYGFGAYEQYF
TRBV7-2	.	.	TRBJ2-1	TGTGCCAGCAGCTTAGGGTCCGGGCAGGGTCAGTATGAGCAGTTCTTC	CASSLGSGQGQYEQFF
TRBV7-2	TRBD1	.	TRBJ1-6	TGTGCCAGCAGCTTAGTTTGGGACAGGATTAATTCACCCCTCCACTTT	CASSLVWDRINSPLHF